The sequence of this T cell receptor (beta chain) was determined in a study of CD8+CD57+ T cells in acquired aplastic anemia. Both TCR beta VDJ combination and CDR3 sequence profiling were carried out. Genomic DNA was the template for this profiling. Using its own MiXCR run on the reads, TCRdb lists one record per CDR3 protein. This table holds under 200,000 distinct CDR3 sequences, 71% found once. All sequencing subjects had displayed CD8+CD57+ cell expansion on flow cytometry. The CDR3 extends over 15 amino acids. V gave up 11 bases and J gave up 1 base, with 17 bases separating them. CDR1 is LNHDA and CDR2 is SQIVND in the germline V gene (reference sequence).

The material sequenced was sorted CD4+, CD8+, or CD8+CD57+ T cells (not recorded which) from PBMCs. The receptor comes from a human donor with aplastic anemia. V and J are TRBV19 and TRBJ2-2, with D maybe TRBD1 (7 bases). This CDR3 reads CAWRGLGQNTGELFF. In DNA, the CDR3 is TGTGCCTGGAGGGGGCTGGGACAGAACACCGGGGAGCTGTTTTTT.